This entry lists 31 T cell receptor beta chains sequenced from one sample in a study of blood T cell repertoires in COVID-19. TCRdb keeps only in-frame clones here, not all; method: immunoSEQ multiplex PCR. The sample contains about 54,000 clones, roughly four fifths of which appear only once. Sequenced material: peripheral blood. All receptors come from a human donor in a cohort sampled during active or convalescent COVID-19.

The V and J genes are TRBV6-5 and TRBJ1-1, with D tentatively TRBD1 (5 bases). The CDR3 contains 14 residues. Trimming pared 5 bases from V and 1 base from J, leaving 11 bases between. CDR1 is MNHEY and CDR2 is SVGAGI in the germline V gene. This CDR3 is CASSPPGKNTEAFF. The CDR3 bases are TGTGCCAGCAGTCCCCCAGGGAAGAACACTGAAGCTTTCTTT.

The chain combines TRBV28 with TRBJ2-3, with 7 bases fitting TRBD2. Trimming removed 2 bases from V and 1 base from J; junction bases left unmatched: 0. CDR1 and CDR2 from the germline V gene are MDHEN and SYDVKM. The CDR3 loop spans 14 amino acids. The CDR3 is CASSLAGGTDTQYF. CDR3 sequence (DNA): TGTGCCAGCAGTTTAGCGGGGGGCACAGATACGCAGTATTTT.

V gene TRBV18 combines with J gene TRBJ1-1; D uncertain. This CDR3 is 14 amino acids long. In germline, CDR1 is KGHSH, CDR2 LQKENI. V lost 6 bases to trimming and J lost 4 bases, with 15 bases between them. CDR3 coding DNA: TGTGCCAGCTCCTTCGGACCGGAGGGCACTGAAGCTTTCTTT. Amino acids: CASSFGPEGTEAFF.

The genes are TRBV12-5 and TRBJ2-7; D ambiguous. CDR1 and CDR2 (germline): LGHNT, FRNRAP. This CDR3 comprises 13 residues. Trimming took 6 bases from V and 7 from J, leaving 16 bases between them. The CDR3 is CASGDQSTFEQYF. The CDR3 nucleotides are TGTGCTAGTGGCGATCAATCTACGTTTGAGCAGTACTTC. The full variable domain, rest sourced from reference TRBV12-5 and TRBJ2-7, is DARVTQTPRHKVTEMGQEVTMRCQPILGHNTVFWYRQTMMQGLELLAYFRNRAPLDDSGMPKDRFSAEMPDATLATLKIQPSEPRDSAVYFCASGDQSTFEQYFGPGTRLTVT.

As concerns this clone: A junction boundary mismatches the germline segment, possibly from a read error. The rearrangement uses TRBV6-5 and TRBJ1-1; maybe TRBD1 (6 bases). CDR3 length equals 15 residues. Germline-derived CDR1 and CDR2 are MNHEY and SVGAGI. CDR3 DNA sequence: TGTGCCAGCAGTTACTCGTCTAGGGGGAACGCTGAAGCTTTCTTT. It encodes CASSYSSRGNAEAFF.

The rearrangement joins TRBV9 to TRBJ2-1; 7 bases align to TRBD2. The V gene end was trimmed by 3 bases and the J gene end by 3 bases; junction bases not matched to a gene: 9. The CDR3 spans 16 residues. CDR1 SGDLS and CDR2 YYNGEE come from the germline V gene. The CDR3, as DNA: TGTGCCAGCAGCGCCGATAGCCAGCGGGGCTACAATGAGCAGTTCTTC. The encoded protein is CASSADSQRGYNEQFF.

The rearrangement uses TRBV14 and TRBJ2-1, with 9 positions matching TRBD2. Trimming removed 6 bases from V and 0 bases from J; junction bases left unmatched: 21. Per germline, CDR1 SGHDN and CDR2 FVKESK. The CDR3 covers 21 residues. The CDR3 sequence is CASRPTTGTSQAGGSYNEQFF. CDR3 nucleotides: TGTGCCAGCAGACCTACAACCGGGACAAGTCAAGCGGGGGGCTCCTACAATGAGCAGTTCTTC.

The chain joins TRBV2 to TRBJ2-7, with 11 nucleotides matching TRBD1. Germline CDR1 reads SNHLY; CDR2 reads FYNNEI. CDR3 size: 15 residues. With V trimmed by 6 bases and J by 3 bases, 7 bases remained unmatched. The CDR3: CASRRTGGVLYEQYF. In nucleotides, the CDR3 is TGTGCCAGCAGGCGGACAGGGGGCGTCCTCTACGAGCAGTACTTC.

This clone has a handful of counts. This chain joins TRBV6-5 and TRBJ2-7; D may be TRBD1 (5 bases). This CDR3 contains 11 residues. Germline CDR1 reads MNHEY; CDR2 reads SVGAGI. V shed 7 bases and J shed 4 bases, with 8 bases lying between them. CDR3 sequence: CASNQGYEQYF. In DNA form, the CDR3 reads TGTGCCAGCAACCAGGGATACGAGCAGTACTTC.

The chain carries TRBV4-3 and TRBJ1-4, with D possibly matching TRBD1 (5 bases). This CDR3 is built from 15 residues. The V end was cut by 3 bases, the J end by 10 bases, with 18 bases between. From germline, CDR1 is LGHNA and CDR2 YSLEER. CDR3 in DNA: TGCGCCAGCAGCCAGGGAATAGGACGGGGGGTAAAACTGTTTTTT. Translation gives CASSQGIGRGVKLFF.

The V and J genes are TRBV6-1 and TRBJ2-2; 8 bases align to TRBD1. The junction had 5 bases not matched to a gene; V was cut back by 0 bases and J by 5 bases. The germline V gene has CDR1 MNHNS and CDR2 SASEGT. This CDR3 has 16 amino acids. The CDR3 protein is CASSEARTGWTGELFF. DNA for the CDR3: TGTGCCAGCAGTGAAGCAAGGACAGGGTGGACCGGGGAGCTGTTTTTT.

The V gene is TRBV7-8, the J gene TRBJ1-4; D is ambiguous. The germline V and J ends were trimmed by 5 bases and 4 bases, with 5 bases remaining between them. The CDR3 is 12 amino acids. Germline loops: CDR1 SGHVS, CDR2 FQNEAQ. The CDR3 is CASSPLNEKLFF. CDR3 nucleotides: TGTGCCAGCAGCCCTCTTAATGAAAAACTGTTTTTT.

This clone has more than one count but fewer than ten. V is TRBV28 and J is TRBJ1-1; D perhaps matches TRBD1 (6 bases). The CDR3 totals 13 residues. Germline V gene lookup returns CDR1 MDHEN and CDR2 SYDVKM. Trimming removed 6 bases at V and 5 bases at J, with 13 bases between. This chain's CDR3 is CASRAAGVTEAFF. The DNA of the CDR3 is TGTGCCAGCAGGGCGGCAGGGGTAACTGAAGCTTTCTTT.

The chain joins TRBV27 to TRBJ2-7; 14 nucleotides align to TRBD2. Trimming at V came to 1 base and at J to 7 bases, leaving 6 bases not matched to a gene. Germline V gene lookup returns CDR1 MNHEY and CDR2 SMNVEV (reference sequence). This CDR3 comprises 16 residues. The CDR3 DNA reads TGTGCCAGCAGTTTATGGGGACTAGCGGGGGACGGGGAGCAGTACTTC. Encoded protein: CASSLWGLAGDGEQYF.

This chain connects TRBV12-3 or TRBV12-4 to TRBJ1-2, with unresolved D. This CDR3 region has 13 residues. Deletions cut 3 bases from V and 7 bases from J, with 12 bases between. CDR3: CASSLYRTSGYTF. As DNA, the CDR3 is TGTGCCAGCAGTTTGTATAGGACTAGTGGCTACACCTTC.

Ten or more counts support this clone. The chain couples TRBV11-2 to TRBJ2-3; 8 nucleotides align to TRBD2. Germline V gene sequence: CDR1 SGHAT, CDR2 FQNNGV. Germline trimming cut 8 bases from V and 0 bases from J; bases unmatched to any gene: 1. This CDR3 has 13 amino acids. CDR3 protein: CASRGGSTDTQYF. As DNA, the CDR3 is TGTGCCAGCCGCGGGGGGAGCACAGATACGCAGTATTTT.

The rearrangement uses TRBV24-1 and TRBJ2-2; D call uncertain. CDR3 size: 13 residues. V was trimmed by 9 bases and J by 1 base, leaving 8 bases between them. Per the germline V gene, CDR1 is KGHDR and CDR2 is SFDVKD. CDR3: CATLEENTGELFF. The CDR3 DNA reads TGTGCCACCCTTGAGGAGAACACCGGGGAGCTGTTTTTT.

V usage is TRBV5-5 and J usage is TRBJ2-3; unclear D gene. Germline V gene sequence: CDR1 SGHKS, CDR2 YYEKEE (reference sequence). Between the trimmed V and J ends, which lost 7 bases and 4 bases, there was a span of 13 bases. This CDR3 is built from 13 residues. The CDR3 bases are TGTGCCAGCTCCTGGTCGGGTTCAGATACGCAGTATTTT. As protein: CASSWSGSDTQYF. The full variable domain, in which reference TRBV5-5 and TRBJ2-3 provide the parts outside the CDR3, is DAGVTQSPTHLIKTRGQQVTLRCSPISGHKSVSWYQQVLGQGPQFIFQYYEKEERGRGNFPDRFSARQFPNYSSELNVNALLLGDSALYLCASSWSGSDTQYFGPGTRLTVL.

The chain joins TRBV5-4 to TRBJ2-3, with a tentative D call TRBD2 (6 bases). Per germline, CDR1 SGHNT and CDR2 YYREEE (reference sequence). This CDR3 contains 14 residues. V was cut by 4 bases and J by 4 bases, with 13 bases left in between. The CDR3 sequence: CASSPGLWADTQYF. In DNA, the CDR3 is TGTGCCAGCAGCCCGGGACTCTGGGCAGATACGCAGTATTTT.

This chain links TRBV7-6 with TRBJ2-7, with 8 positions matching TRBD1. J lost 5 bases, V lost 5 bases, and 2 bases had no gene match. Germline V lookup: CDR1 SGHVS, CDR2 FNYEAQ. The CDR3 length is 12 residues. CDR3 in amino acids: CASSLQGDEQYF. DNA of the CDR3: TGTGCCAGCAGCCTACAGGGGGACGAGCAGTACTTC.

V is TRBV24-1 and J is TRBJ2-2; 8 nucleotides align to TRBD2. CDR3 length: 19 amino acids. The V gene end was trimmed by 6 bases and the J gene end by 9 bases; junction bases not matched to a gene: 23. The V gene's germline CDR1 is KGHDR and CDR2 SFDVKD. This CDR3 reads CATSPRDPYGGDSIRELFF. The DNA of the CDR3 is TGTGCCACCAGTCCTAGAGACCCCTACGGGGGGGATAGTATCCGGGAGCTGTTTTTT.

J is TRBJ1-3 and V is TRBV10-3, with D unclear. CDR3 length equals 13 residues. Germline CDR1 ENHRY, CDR2 SYGVKD. Trimming pared 6 bases from V and 4 bases from J, leaving 10 bases between. The CDR3 protein is CAIRVAAGNTIYF. The CDR3 DNA follows: TGTGCCATCAGGGTCGCGGCGGGAAACACCATATATTTT.

The rearrangement links TRBV15 to TRBJ1-1; 12 nucleotides match TRBD1. J lost 3 bases, V lost 1 base, and 3 bases had no gene match. Germline V CDR1 and CDR2: LNHNV, YYDKDF (reference sequence). The length of the CDR3 is 16 residues. The CDR3 region has the DNA TGTGCCACCAGCAGAGGGGACAGGGGGCAGGACACTGAAGCTTTCTTT. Translated: CATSRGDRGQDTEAFF.

The genes are TRBV3-1 (or the pseudogene TRBV3-2) and TRBJ1-1; no reliable D call. The germline V and J ends were trimmed by 3 bases and 1 base, with 15 bases remaining between them. Germline CDR1 and CDR2: LGHDT and YNNKEL (reference sequence). The CDR3 covers 16 residues. CDR3: CASSQNYGLPNTEAFF. The CDR3 coding sequence is TGTGCCAGCAGCCAGAATTACGGACTGCCGAACACTGAAGCTTTCTTT.

The CDR3 nucleotides read TGTGCCAGCAGCCAGGTCCCTCGGGCAGGGGGCAATCAGCCCCAGCATTTT. Protein product: CASSQVPRAGGNQPQHF. The rearrangement links TRBV3-1 (or the pseudogene TRBV3-2) to TRBJ1-5; weak D call: TRBD1 (6 bases). V lost 3 bases to trimming and J lost 2 bases, with 17 bases between them. CDR3 length: 17 residues. Germline CDR1 reads LGHDT; CDR2 reads YNNKEL (reference sequence).

The chain employs TRBV6-5 and TRBJ1-2; D ambiguous. The CDR3 runs to 15 residues. Trimming took off 0 bases at V and 0 bases at J, with 8 bases between the two ends. CDR1 and CDR2 (germline): MNHEY, SVGAGI. CDR3: CASSYSADTNYGYTF. CDR3 nucleotides: TGTGCCAGCAGTTACTCGGCAGATACTAACTATGGCTACACCTTC.

The chain employs TRBV3-1 (or the pseudogene TRBV3-2) and TRBJ1-1; a weak D match, TRBD1 (6 bases). This CDR3 has 15 residues. V lost 5 bases to trimming and J lost 0 bases, with 13 bases between them. Germline lookup yields CDR1 LGHDT and CDR2 YNNKEL (reference sequence). In DNA, the CDR3 is TGTGCCAGCAGCGACCGGACAGCCATGAACACTGAAGCTTTCTTT. This codes for CASSDRTAMNTEAFF.

J is TRBJ1-1 and V is TRBV5-5; no clear D. Trimming left V 0 bases short and J 6 bases short, with 9 bases between. The CDR3 spans 13 residues. Germline V gives CDR1 SGHKS, CDR2 YYEKEE (reference sequence). Here the CDR3 DNA reads TGTGCCAGCAGCTTGGGGAGCTCACCTGAAGCTTTCTTT. This translates into CASSLGSSPEAFF. Based on the CDR3 plus reference TRBV5-5 and TRBJ1-1, the full variable domain is DAGVTQSPTHLIKTRGQQVTLRCSPISGHKSVSWYQQVLGQGPQFIFQYYEKEERGRGNFPDRFSARQFPNYSSELNVNALLLGDSALYLCASSLGSSPEAFFGQGTRLTVV.

The rearrangement joins TRBV3-1 (or the pseudogene TRBV3-2) to TRBJ2-5; D uncertain. Germline CDR1 reads LGHDT; CDR2 reads YNNKEL (reference sequence). Deletions cut 2 bases from V and 6 bases from J, with 13 bases between. This CDR3 contains 14 residues. CDR3 amino acids: CASSQFVSTKTQYF. CDR3 nucleotide sequence: TGTGCCAGCAGCCAATTTGTGAGCACTAAGACCCAGTACTTC.

This sequence joins TRBV5-1 and TRBJ2-7, with D hard to call. This CDR3 region has 13 residues. The germline gives CDR1 SGHRS, CDR2 YFSETQ. Trimming pared 0 bases from V and 2 bases from J, leaving 6 bases between. The CDR3 loop reads CASSLAGTYEQYF. As DNA, the CDR3 is TGCGCCAGCAGCTTGGCAGGAACCTACGAGCAGTACTTC.

This chain links TRBV5-4 with TRBJ2-3; TRBD2 agrees at 13 bases. This CDR3 region has 16 residues. Unmatched junction bases numbered 4, after V lost 2 bases and J lost 4 bases. Germline loops: CDR1 SGHNT, CDR2 YYREEE (reference sequence). The CDR3 DNA reads TGTGCCAGCAGCTTACTAGCGGGGGGGTTTCCAGATACGCAGTATTTT. Residues: CASSLLAGGFPDTQYF.